One sample yielded the 16 T cell receptor beta chains listed below, sequenced in a study of technical replicates of blood from a few donors. Only in-frame clones appear in the TCRdb table, and some are missing; sequencing was by immunoSEQ multiplex PCR. Of roughly 76,000 clones listed, about nine tenths are singletons. What was sequenced was T cells isolated from PBMCs. The source is a human donor in good health. Some clones in this sample may be carry-over from other donors' samples.

The chain couples TRBV27 to TRBJ2-4; the match to TRBD2 covers 12 bases. Germline V gene sequence: CDR1 MNHEY, CDR2 SMNVEV (reference sequence). With 2 bases clipped from V and 5 bases from J, the junction kept 7 bases outside the gene matches. This CDR3 is built from 17 residues. The CDR3 loop reads CASSLHSTSGRQNIQYF. CDR3 DNA sequence: TGTGCCAGCAGTTTACATTCGACTAGCGGGAGACAAAACATTCAGTACTTC.

J is TRBJ1-5 and V is TRBV19, with TRBD1 matching 8 bases. CDR3 length equals 15 residues. Germline V gives CDR1 LNHDA, CDR2 SQIVND (reference sequence). The trim removed 6 bases at V and 3 bases at J, leaving 7 bases unmatched. The CDR3 DNA sequence: TGTGCCAGTAGCCCGGGGACAGGCCTCAATCAGCCCCAGCATTTT. It encodes CASSPGTGLNQPQHF.

This chain connects TRBV4-3 to TRBJ1-1; weak D call: TRBD1 (6 bases). V was cut by 5 bases and J by 5 bases, with 12 bases left in between. CDR3 length: 13 amino acids. Germline-derived CDR1 and CDR2 are LGHNA and YSLEER. The CDR3 sequence is CASSVHRATEAFF. The DNA of the CDR3 is TGCGCCAGCAGCGTCCACAGGGCTACTGAAGCTTTCTTT.

This clone was seen a few times. This rearrangement joins TRBV29-1 to TRBJ2-7; D is possibly TRBD1 (6 bases). CDR3 length: 15 residues. V was cut by 2 bases and J by 2 bases, with 16 bases left in between. Germline CDR1 SQVTM, CDR2 ANQGSEA. CDR3 sequence reads: CSVEIGGGHPYEQYF. The CDR3 nucleotides are TGCAGCGTTGAAATTGGTGGGGGACACCCCTACGAGCAGTACTTC.

V gene TRBV4-2 combines with J gene TRBJ1-5; a weak D match, TRBD1 (6 bases). Looked up from germline, CDR1 is LGHNA and CDR2 is YNFKEQ. The ends were cut back, 0 bases at V and 4 bases at J, with 19 bases in the middle. The CDR3 runs 18 residues. CDR3 nucleotide sequence: TGTGCCAGCAGCCAAGAATCAGGGGCGTCCGTCTCTAATCAGCCCCAGCATTTT. This gives the protein CASSQESGASVSNQPQHF.

The rearrangement joins TRBV28 to TRBJ2-7, with 8 bases matching TRBD2. This CDR3 spans 15 amino acids. V lost 5 bases to trimming and J lost 4 bases; unmatched junction nucleotides: 10. The germline V gene has CDR1 MDHEN and CDR2 SYDVKM. The CDR3: CASSPLPSGRYEQYF. CDR3 DNA sequence: TGTGCCAGCAGTCCCTTGCCGAGCGGGAGATACGAGCAGTACTTC.

The chain combines TRBV5-6 with TRBJ2-7, with D possibly being TRBD2 (6 bases). This CDR3 has 15 amino acids. Trimming removed 3 bases from V and 4 bases from J, with 17 bases in between. Looked up from germline, CDR1 is SGHDT and CDR2 is YYEEEE. The CDR3 region is CASSSDWDLAYEQYF. For the CDR3, the DNA is TGTGCCAGCAGCTCGGACTGGGACTTAGCATACGAGCAGTACTTC.

CDR3 DNA sequence: TGTGCCAGCAGCCCCACTTCTTTCACGTCCTCCTATGGCTACACCTTC. Protein sequence: CASSPTSFTSSYGYTF. The rearrangement joins TRBV14 to TRBJ1-2; D unresolved. Germline V gene lookup returns CDR1 SGHDN and CDR2 FVKESK. V was cut by 4 bases and J by 4 bases, with 19 bases left in between. The CDR3 is 16 residues long.

This rearrangement joins TRBV30 to TRBJ1-4; TRBD1 matches at 9 bases. The CDR3 covers 14 residues. Germline trimming cut 0 bases from V and 8 bases from J; bases unmatched to any gene: 4. The germline V gene has CDR1 GTSNPN and CDR2 SVGIG (reference sequence). The chain's CDR3 is CAWSVDRGGEKLFF. The CDR3 region has the DNA TGTGCCTGGAGTGTCGACAGGGGGGGGGAAAAACTGTTTTTT.

This chain joins TRBV7-2 and TRBJ2-5, with TRBD2 matching 7 bases. The CDR3 spans 14 residues. Trimming took 4 bases from V and 5 from J; bases not matched to a gene: 7. Germline assignment: CDR1 SGHTA and CDR2 FQGNSA. DNA for the CDR3: TGTGCCAGCAGCTCCCGACTAGCTCTCGAGACCCAGTACTTC. Residues: CASSSRLALETQYF.

The chain uses TRBV7-2 and TRBJ2-5; 7 bases map to TRBD2. The DNA matches TRBJ2-7 better at its end, which makes the J call doubtful. The CDR3 extends over 15 amino acids. CDR1 is SGHTA and CDR2 is FQGNSA in the germline V gene. The CDR3: CASSLGGGSNYEQYF. CDR3 DNA: TGTGCCAGCAGCTTAGGGGGCGGGAGTAATTACGAGCAGTACTTC.

The chain joins TRBV5-4 to TRBJ2-3, with 8 bases aligning to TRBD1. Germline lookup yields CDR1 SGHNT and CDR2 YYREEE (reference sequence). V was pared by 7 bases and J by 5 bases, with 9 bases of the junction left unmatched. The CDR3 covers 14 residues. The CDR3 sequence: CASGRQGIRDTQYF. For the CDR3, the DNA is TGTGCCAGCGGAAGACAGGGGATCAGAGATACGCAGTATTTT.

The V gene is TRBV10-3, the J gene TRBJ2-7; 9 nucleotides agree with TRBD2. V lost 3 bases to trimming and J lost 6 bases; unmatched junction nucleotides: 6. This CDR3 region has 14 residues. CDR1 ENHRY and CDR2 SYGVKD come from the germline V gene. CDR3 bases: TGTGCCATCAGTGAAGGCGGGAGGGCCGCCGAGCAGTACTTC. This codes for CAISEGGRAAEQYF.

This chain connects TRBV13 to TRBJ2-3; 9 positions agree with TRBD2. CDR1 and CDR2 (germline): PRHDT, FYEKMQ (reference sequence). The CDR3 has 17 amino acids. Unmatched junction bases numbered 11, after V lost 5 bases and J lost 2 bases. The CDR3 bases are TGTGCCAGCAGCCCCGGGACTAGCACCTGGGCCACAGATACGCAGTATTTT. Protein sequence: CASSPGTSTWATDTQYF. Filled out from reference TRBV13 and TRBJ2-3, the complete variable domain reads AAGVIQSPRHLIKEKRETATLKCYPIPRHDTVYWYQQGPGQDPQFLISFYEKMQSDKGSIPDRFSAQQFSDYHSELNMSSLELGDSALYFCASSPGTSTWATDTQYFGPGTRLTVL.

This chain joins TRBV28 and TRBJ2-7, with a possible D match to TRBD2 (5 bases). The CDR3 loop spans 15 amino acids. V dropped 4 bases and J dropped 0 bases, with 13 bases sitting between them. Germline CDR1 and CDR2: MDHEN and SYDVKM. The CDR3 here is CASSWTVLSSYEQYF. The CDR3 DNA sequence: TGTGCCAGCAGTTGGACTGTTTTGAGCTCCTACGAGCAGTACTTC. The whole variable domain, remainder taken from reference TRBV28 and TRBJ2-7, is DVKVTQSSRYLVKRTGEKVFLECVQDMDHENMFWYRQDPGLGLRLIYFSYDVKMKEKGDIPEGYSVSREKKERFSLILESASTNQTSMYLCASSWTVLSSYEQYFGPGTRLTVT.

The chain couples TRBV6-5 to TRBJ2-5; 7 nucleotides agree with TRBD2. This CDR3 contains 13 residues. V dropped 6 bases and J dropped 2; count of bases not matched to a gene: 3. Germline V gene lookup returns CDR1 MNHEY and CDR2 SVGAGI. The CDR3, as DNA: TGTGCCAGCAGAAACGGGGGGCAAGAGACCCAGTACTTC. Its protein product is CASRNGGQETQYF.